At least ten counts were recorded for the clone carrying this T cell receptor beta chain. Its cognate antigen is unknown. Per the germline V gene, CDR1 is SGHKS and CDR2 is YYEKEE (reference sequence). With 0 bases removed from V and 4 bases from J, the gap between germline ends came to 16 bases. The CDR3 covers 16 residues. The sample belongs to a study of regulatory T cells in long-lasting Graves disease. Study findings and constraints: Patients with persistent disease showed a bias toward TRBV28, TRBJ1-2 and TRBJ2-5.

TCR beta libraries were built with iRepertoire HTBI primers and Arm-PCR of CDR3 regions. As originally analysed: Segment identification across samples yielded around 60 TRBV and more than 11 TRBJ segments. TCRdb independently ran MiXCR on the multiplex PCR reads; one entry per CDR3 protein. These V and J calls originate from TCRdb's pipeline instead of the authors' own analysis. The sample has 350,000 to 500,000 distinct CDR3 sequences, around a fifth seen once. As to time point: persistent/refractory GD, antithyroid drugs over 5 years with positive TRAb. Preparation of the TCR library used RNA extracted from PBMCs.

The receptor comes from a female donor with Graves disease. The V and J genes are TRBV5-5 and TRBJ2-5; no reliable D call. This sample comprised peripheral blood mononuclear cells (PBMCs), obtained when the disease was refractory, from a patient treated with antithyroid drugs. CDR3 sequence reads: CASSLVVRRTVETQYF. The CDR3 DNA follows: TGTGCCAGCAGCTTGGTCGTACGGAGAACGGTAGAGACCCAGTACTTC. Full variable domain (outside the CDR3, taken from reference TRBV5-5 and TRBJ2-5): DAGVTQSPTHLIKTRGQQVTLRCSPISGHKSVSWYQQVLGQGPQFIFQYYEKEERGRGNFPDRFSARQFPNYSSELNVNALLLGDSALYLCASSLVVRRTVETQYFGPGTRLLVL.